The 26 T cell receptor beta chains listed next were all sequenced from one sample in a study of tumor-infiltrating lymphocytes in primary liver carcinoma. Investigators took RNA and DNA out together from roughly 21-30 mg of unsorted bulk tissue. From roughly 500 ng total RNA, TCR beta cDNA was generated with a primer in the constant region. Investigators got TCR beta libraries out of three nested multiplex PCR rounds, done with slightly modified ARM-PCR. The two initial PCR rounds, 9 to 11 cycles each, used TRBV1-TRBV30 forward and C-beta reverse primers. MiXCR, run by TCRdb on the multiplex PCR reads, gives a single entry per CDR3 protein. The data hold 90,000 to 150,000 distinct CDR3 sequences, with 55% to 65% observed a single time. Sequencing was carried out using liver tumor tissue from sampling region 1. Subset described: tumor region T1, superior pole. These receptors came from a woman aged 60-75 years with primary liver carcinoma and hepatitis B virus infection.

The chain recombines TRBV27 with TRBJ1-5, with D maybe TRBD1 (5 bases). V was trimmed by 0 bases and J by 4 bases, leaving 19 bases between them. Germline lookup yields CDR1 MNHEY and CDR2 SMNVEV (reference sequence). CDR3 length equals 18 residues. CDR3 nucleotide sequence: TGTGCCAGCAGTTTATCCAAAAGGGGATCTTCCGGGAATCAGCCCCAGCATTTT. Translating gives CASSLSKRGSSGNQPQHF.

Points on this clonotype: A much larger clone lies a single base off, so this may be a read error. The gene calls are TRBV6-1 and TRBJ2-5, with 10 bases fitting TRBD2. Germline CDR1 is MNHNS and CDR2 is SASEGT. The CDR3 spans 15 residues. J lost 5 bases, V lost 5 bases, and 8 bases had no gene match. In DNA form, the CDR3 reads TGTGCCAGCAGTTCGGGACTAGCGAGTTTGGAGACCCAGTACTTC. It encodes CASSSGLASLETQYF.

Points on this clonotype: The junction and the germline gene differ at one end; a read error may be behind it. The chain has TRBV11-3 and TRBJ2-3; the D gene is possibly TRBD1 (6 bases). CDR1 is SGHNT and CDR2 is YENEEA in the germline V gene. This CDR3 comprises 14 residues. The CDR3 region is CANSLRTATDTQYF. The CDR3, as DNA: TGTGCCAACAGCTTAAGGACAGCCACGGATACGCAGTATTTT.

On this clonotype itself: Germline and junction disagree at one end, which may indicate a read error. This sequence joins TRBV11-2 and TRBJ2-1; a weak D match, TRBD2 (6 bases). This CDR3 is built from 15 residues. Per germline, CDR1 SGHAT and CDR2 FQNNGV. CDR3 sequence (DNA): TGTGTCAGCAGCTTAGAGACGGGAGACTACGATGAGCAGTTCTTC. Translating it yields CVSSLETGDYDEQFF. The full variable domain, rest sourced from reference TRBV11-2 and TRBJ2-1, is EAGVAQSPRYKIIEKRQSVAFWCNPISGHATLYWYQQILGQGPKLLIQFQNNGVVDDSQLPKDRFSAERLKGVDSTLKIQPAKLEDSAVYLCVSSLETGDYDEQFFGPGTRLTVL.

This clonotype was recorded at least ten times. This sequence joins TRBV11-2 and TRBJ2-7, with 11 bases identical to TRBD2. V was clipped by 5 bases and J by 7 bases; unmatched bases: 7. The CDR3 covers 14 residues. The germline gives CDR1 SGHAT, CDR2 FQNNGV. The DNA of the CDR3 is TGTGCCAGCAGCAGGCTAGCGGGGGGCTCGGAGCAGTACTTC. Its translation: CASSRLAGGSEQYF.

As to this clonotype: Its ends do not fully match the called genes, so a read error is possible. The rearrangement links TRBV4-2 to TRBJ2-7; D possibly corresponds to TRBD1 (6 bases). Germline CDR1 LGHNA, CDR2 YNFKEQ. The length of the CDR3 is 16 residues. In nucleotides, the CDR3 is TGTGCCATCAGCCAAGATCACCAGGGGCTCACCTACGAGCAGTACTTC. This sequence encodes CAISQDHQGLTYEQYF.

This chain links TRBV6-2 or TRBV6-3 with TRBJ1-1; 8 nucleotides match TRBD1. Trimming cost V 11 bases and J 8 bases; bases outside gene matches: 7. CDR3 length equals 11 residues. The germline V gene encodes CDR1 MNHEY and CDR2 SVGEGT. The CDR3 protein is CAGWGQAEAFF. The CDR3 bases are TGTGCCGGCTGGGGACAGGCCGAAGCTTTCTTT.

A remark on this clonotype: Being one base from a much bigger clone, this may be a read error. This chain joins TRBV6-6 and TRBJ1-5, with TRBD1 matching over 12 bases. Germline assignment: CDR1 MNHNY and CDR2 SVGAGI (reference sequence). The length of the CDR3 is 20 residues. CDR3 residues: CASSYRLGQGASRPNQPRHF. CDR3 sequence (DNA): TGTGCCAGCAGTTACCGTCTGGGACAGGGGGCGTCTCGGCCGAATCAGCCCCGGCATTTT.

At least ten counts were recorded for this clonotype. This chain uses TRBV29-1 with TRBJ2-5; D call uncertain. Germline values: CDR1 SQVTM, CDR2 ANQGSEA. The CDR3 loop spans 11 amino acids. Trimming left V 6 bases short and J 3 bases short, with 8 bases between. CDR3 residues: CSVGPKETQYF. DNA for the CDR3: TGCAGCGTCGGGCCGAAAGAGACCCAGTACTTC.

Note on this clonotype: The junction shows a germline mismatch at one end, possibly a read error. The J gene is TRBJ1-1, the V gene TRBV11-2; no definite D call. This CDR3 comprises 13 residues. Germline assignment: CDR1 SGHAT and CDR2 FQNNGV. CDR3 nucleotide sequence: TGTGCCAGCAACTTAACCCAGAACACTGAAGCTCTCTTT. This encodes CASNLTQNTEALF.

This clonotype came up many times. This chain's CDR3 is CASSPQPGGRGYTF. Here the CDR3 DNA reads TGTGCCAGCAGTCCGCAGCCCGGGGGTCGGGGCTACACCTTC. V and J are TRBV6-1 and TRBJ1-2, with TRBD1 as a possible D gene (5 bases). V lost 5 bases and J 8 bases, leaving 18 bases between the germline ends. Germline V gene sequence: CDR1 MNHNS, CDR2 SASEGT. The length of the CDR3 is 14 residues.

Concerning this clonotype itself: One junction end does not reproduce the germline sequence, and a read error may be involved. The chain is built from TRBV6-1 and TRBJ1-6; D not certain. Germline V CDR1 and CDR2: MNHNS, SASEGT. The CDR3 sequence is 12 residues long. The CDR3 region has the DNA TGTGCCAGCAGTGAGTTGTATTCACCCCTCAACTTT. Its protein is CASSELYSPLNF.

As concerns this clonotype: The junction does not match germline at one end; this may be a read error. This chain uses TRBV11-3 with TRBJ2-3; no clear D gene. Germline V CDR1 and CDR2: SGHNT, YENEEA. The CDR3 is 11 residues long. This CDR3 reads CASSAIDTQRF. DNA for the CDR3: TGTGCCAGCAGCGCCATAGATACGCAGCGTTTT.

CDR3 sequence (DNA): TGTACCATCAGCTTAGCGTCGGGAGCAGGACGCTACGAGCAGTACTTC. Translating it yields CTISLASGAGRYEQYF. The chain combines TRBV11-2 with TRBJ2-7; TRBD2 might be the D (6 bases). The germline V gene has CDR1 SGHAT and CDR2 FQNNGV. The CDR3 contains 16 residues.

For this clonotype: Given the absence of the conserved phenylalanine or tryptophan at the CDR3 end, a read error is likely. The chain uses TRBV11-2 and TRBJ2-7; 9 bases match TRBD2. The V gene end was trimmed by 2 bases and the J gene end by 9 bases; junction bases not matched to a gene: 5. This CDR3 contains 13 residues. The germline gives CDR1 SGHAT, CDR2 FQNNGV. The CDR3 DNA sequence: TGTGCCAGCAGCTTAACTAGCGGGTGCGGGCAGTACTTA. It is translated as CASSLTSGCGQYL.

This clonotype has just one count. Lacking the conserved final phenylalanine or tryptophan, this CDR3 likely reflects a read error. The chain carries TRBV4-2 and TRBJ1-2, with D hard to call. Germline loops: CDR1 LGHNA, CDR2 YNFKEQ. The CDR3 runs 16 residues. The V gene lost 3 bases and the J gene lost 0 bases, with 14 bases spanning the gap. The DNA of the CDR3 is TGTGCCAGCAGCCACGCCACGGCACCTACTAACTATGGCTACACCTCC. This translates into CASSHATAPTNYGYTS.

In this sample, this clonotype turned up a few times. At one boundary the junction diverges from the germline segment, which might be a read error. The V gene is TRBV11-2, the J gene TRBJ2-3; the match to TRBD1 covers 10 bases. The germline V gene has CDR1 SGHAT and CDR2 FQNNGV. This CDR3 contains 17 residues. This CDR3 reads CASSPGQGTGGADMQYF. The CDR3 DNA follows: TGTGCTAGCAGCCCGGGACAGGGGACGGGAGGGGCAGATATGCAGTATTTT.

Details on this clonotype: Since the CDR3 does not end with the conserved phenylalanine or tryptophan, this likely comes from a read error. This chain connects TRBV11-3 to TRBJ2-7, with TRBD2 matching 7 bases. The germline gives CDR1 SGHNT, CDR2 YENEEA. CDR3 length equals 14 residues. Trimming cost V 6 bases and J 5 bases; bases outside gene matches: 10. Written as DNA, the CDR3 is TGTGCCAGCAGATTGAGCGGGCGGGAGCACGAGCAGTACTAC. Translated, it gives CASRLSGREHEQYY.

This clonotype has a handful of counts. This sequence joins TRBV7-8 and TRBJ1-2, with D unresolved. Trimming stripped 2 bases from V and 4 bases from J, with 8 bases between. Germline CDR1 reads SGHVS; CDR2 reads FQNEAQ. This CDR3 has 13 amino acids. This CDR3 reads CASSLTPFYGYTF. Here the CDR3 DNA reads TGTGCCAGCAGCTTAACCCCTTTCTATGGCTACACCTTC.

This clonotype was seen more than once but under ten times. V is TRBV6-6 and J is TRBJ2-1; 7 nucleotides match TRBD2. Germline loops: CDR1 MNHNY, CDR2 SVGAGI (reference sequence). The CDR3 runs 16 residues. V gave up 5 bases and J gave up 1 base; unmatched junction bases: 8. CDR3 DNA sequence: TGTGCCAGCAGTCCCTGGACTAGTGAGTCCTACAATGAGCAGTTCTTC. It translates to CASSPWTSESYNEQFF.

This clonotype was seen a handful of times. This may be a read error: a much more frequent sequence differs by one nucleotide. The V and J genes are TRBV29-1 and TRBJ2-3; 12 bases line up with TRBD2. V dropped 4 bases and J dropped 4; count of bases not matched to a gene: 6. In germline, CDR1 is SQVTM, CDR2 ANQGSEA. The CDR3 sequence is 15 residues long. CDR3 bases: TGCAGCGTTGCGACTAGCGGGAGTGCGGCAGATACGCAGTATTTT. It translates to CSVATSGSAADTQYF.

This clonotype was seen many times. The chain carries TRBV12-3 or TRBV12-4 and TRBJ1-1; D call uncertain. This CDR3 is 15 amino acids long. The V end was cut by 4 bases, the J end by 1 base, with 13 bases between. DNA of the CDR3: TGTGCCAGCAGTTCCCCTCAGGCGAGGAACACTGAAGCTTTCTTT. Amino acids: CASSSPQARNTEAFF.

The chain recombines TRBV28 with TRBJ1-5; no clear D gene. The end of the DNA fits TRBJ2-3 better, so the J call may be wrong. There are 13 residues in the CDR3. Germline V gene data show CDR1 as MDHEN and CDR2 as SYDVKM. CDR3 protein: CASRQDPIQPQYF. CDR3 bases: TGTGCCAGCAGACAAGATCCAATTCAGCCCCAGTATTTT.

This clonotype was found many times. The chain is built from TRBV28 and TRBJ1-5; D call uncertain. The germline V and J ends were trimmed by 8 bases and 0 bases, with 11 bases remaining between them. Germline loops: CDR1 MDHEN, CDR2 SYDVKM. The CDR3 covers 14 residues. CDR3 in amino acids: CASAGQYSNQPQHF. The DNA of the CDR3 is TGTGCCAGCGCCGGGCAATATAGCAATCAGCCCCAGCATTTT.

The table lists this clonotype with a few counts. A read error is likely, as this CDR3 ends without the conserved phenylalanine or tryptophan. The rearrangement joins TRBV11-2 to TRBJ2-7; 7 bases map to TRBD2. Germline V gene sequence: CDR1 SGHAT, CDR2 FQNNGV. This CDR3 contains 13 residues. V lost 3 bases and J lost 7; bases outside the gene matches: 6. CDR3 sequence (DNA): TGTGCCAGCAGCTTTCAGCCCGGGGGGGAGCAGTACTCG. Its translation is CASSFQPGGEQYS.

For this clonotype: A single base separates this from a much larger clone, so it may be a read error. This rearrangement joins TRBV28 to TRBJ1-2, with D tentatively TRBD1 (5 bases). Trimming stripped 6 bases from V and 8 bases from J, with 16 bases between. The germline V gene encodes CDR1 MDHEN and CDR2 SYDVKM. The CDR3 loop spans 13 amino acids. This CDR3 is CASRSRAGQGYTF. CDR3 nucleotides: TGTGCCAGCAGATCGAGGGCAGGGCAAGGCTACACCTTC.